Listed here are 2 T cell receptor beta chains from one sample, sequenced in a study of blood T cell repertoires in COVID-19. Some clones are missing from TCRdb's copy, which holds only in-frame ones; the method was immunoSEQ multiplex PCR. The table shows some 80,000 clones, with around 83% occurring only once. Sequenced: peripheral blood. The receptors were gathered from a human donor in a cohort sampled during active COVID-19.

The V and J genes are TRBV5-1 and TRBJ1-6; 7 nucleotides agree with TRBD1. J was trimmed by 7 bases and V by 0 bases; bases with no gene match: 10. The CDR3 spans 17 residues. Per the germline V gene, CDR1 is SGHRS and CDR2 is YFSETQ. The CDR3 protein is CASSLGPDRVVNSPLHF. CDR3 DNA: TGCGCCAGCAGCTTGGGCCCCGACAGGGTTGTGAATTCACCCCTCCACTTT.

This chain uses TRBV10-1 with TRBJ2-7, with D uncertain. Looked up from germline, CDR1 is WNHNN and CDR2 is SYGVQD (reference sequence). The CDR3 is 13 amino acids. The V end lost 5 bases, the J end lost 0 bases, and 8 bases lay between the germline ends. The CDR3 is CASSISISYEQYF. The DNA of the CDR3 is TGCGCCAGCAGTATTTCTATCTCCTACGAGCAGTACTTC.